A selection of T cell receptor beta chains follows, all from one sample in a study of post-analysis software for immune sequencing data. TCRdb passed the PCR reads through MiXCR, listing each CDR3 protein once. The data contain approximately 260,000 distinct CDR3 sequences, 30% to 45% of them singletons. The sequenced material came from blood. Receptor source: a girl aged 10-17 years with multiple sclerosis. Both conserved end residues are trimmed from each CDR3. The D gene is left open where the match is weak.

>TRBD1|TRBV7-8
ASSPLSGTGAYEQY
>-|TRBV24-1
ATSDPSRVGINEQF
>TRBD1|TRBV6-2/TRBV6-3
ASTHLGGIDRYEQY
>TRBD1|TRBV12-3/TRBV12-4
ASSDREETQY
>-|TRBV12-3/TRBV12-4
ASSFAGRYEQY
>-|TRBV20-1
SARDGGGPSDTQY
>TRBD1|TRBV9
ASSANQGGTNSPLH
>-|TRBV21-1
ASKGRTGRDRPQH
>-|TRBV6-1
ASSISVRAGANVLT
>-|TRBV28
ASSLGPLDYGYT
>-|TRBV10-3
ATSPGSADTQY
>TRBD2|TRBV29-1
SVEGATSGILDTQY
>-|TRBV3-1
ASSQAGPGGNTEAF
>-|TRBV7-9
ASSPWAGNYGYT
>TRBD2|TRBV27
ACSGGWLTDTQY
>TRBD2|TRBV30
AWRLAGSRRGTQY
>TRBD2|TRBV20-1
SASRLTSGRPYGAKNIQY
>TRBD2|TRBV28
ASSSGLAASYEQY
>TRBD1|TRBV7-9
ASSPRGQGLSGNTIY
>-|TRBV20-1
SAGSAPLQWKSYGYT
>TRBD1|TRBV3-1
ASSQNRGGAYGYT
>-|TRBV7-4
ASSLDRSVNEQF